The 9 T cell receptor beta chains given below trace back to one sample, sequenced in a study of long-term antiretroviral therapy in people with HIV. Survey-level immunoSEQ v3.0 assays were run. This table comes from immunoSEQ multiplex PCR, and its TCRdb copy is limited to in-frame clones, with some not included. The profile covers some 35,000 clones, with 90% to 95% appearing a single time and 3% to 4.5% taken by the ten largest. The specimen comprised unsorted PBMCs, sampled 4.1 years after starting antiretroviral therapy. The source is a woman in her fifties or sixties with HIV.

This chain joins TRBV6-5 and TRBJ2-2, with D uncertain. Trimming shortened V by 7 bases and J by 0 bases, and 3 bases separated the two germline ends. This CDR3 contains 12 residues. Germline V gene lookup returns CDR1 MNHEY and CDR2 SVGAGI. DNA for the CDR3: TGTGCCAGCACCCCGAACACCGGGGAGCTGTTTTTT. Translation: CASTPNTGELFF.

V gene TRBV10-2 combines with J gene TRBJ2-5; 10 bases agree with TRBD1. V lost 5 bases to trimming and J lost 3 bases; unmatched junction nucleotides: 3. Germline V gene lookup returns CDR1 WSHSY and CDR2 SAAADI. CDR3 size: 14 residues. For the CDR3, the DNA is TGCGCCAGCAGTCGGGACAGGGGAGAAGAGACCCAGTACTTC. Protein sequence: CASSRDRGEETQYF.

This chain connects TRBV27 to TRBJ2-3; TRBD1 agrees at 8 bases. Germline V gene data show CDR1 as MNHEY and CDR2 as SMNVEV (reference sequence). The V and J ends lost 2 bases and 3 bases, in that order; junction bases with no gene match: 7. The CDR3 consists of 16 residues. The CDR3, as DNA: TGTGCCAGCAGTTTAACTCCAGGGGGCGTTACAGATACGCAGTATTTT. Its protein product is CASSLTPGGVTDTQYF.

The chain combines TRBV2 with TRBJ1-5; TRBD1 agrees at 7 bases. Trimming cost V 7 bases and J 5 bases; bases outside gene matches: 11. The CDR3 extends over 15 amino acids. CDR1 SNHLY and CDR2 FYNNEI come from the germline V gene. DNA of the CDR3: TGTGCCAGCATTCGGGACAGCGGCGATGATCAGCCCCAGCATTTT. This sequence encodes CASIRDSGDDQPQHF.

J is TRBJ1-1 and V is TRBV5-1, with 9 bases that match TRBD1. V gave up 1 base and J gave up 4 bases; unmatched junction bases: 5. CDR1 is SGHRS and CDR2 is YFSETQ in the germline V gene. This CDR3 is 15 amino acids long. The CDR3 spells CASSLTGQGFTEAFF. In DNA, the CDR3 is TGCGCCAGCAGCTTGACCGGACAGGGGTTCACTGAAGCTTTCTTT.

The chain recombines TRBV9 with TRBJ2-5; 7 bases map to TRBD2. Per germline, CDR1 SGDLS and CDR2 YYNGEE. Trimming removed 2 bases from V and 1 base from J; junction bases left unmatched: 8. The CDR3 has 16 amino acids. The CDR3: CASSVGGAPRQETQYF. For the CDR3, the DNA is TGTGCCAGCAGCGTGGGAGGGGCGCCCCGCCAAGAGACCCAGTACTTC.

The chain carries TRBV29-1 and TRBJ2-5; D not certain. CDR1 is SQVTM and CDR2 is ANQGSEA in the germline V gene. V dropped 7 bases and J dropped 0 bases, with 3 bases sitting between them. CDR3 length equals 10 residues. CDR3 sequence: CSGYQETQYF. The CDR3, as DNA: TGCAGCGGTTACCAAGAGACCCAGTACTTC.

This sequence joins TRBV6-5 and TRBJ1-3; possible D gene TRBD1, 5 bases. V dropped 5 bases and J dropped 7 bases, with 18 bases sitting between them. CDR3 length equals 15 residues. Germline CDR1 MNHEY, CDR2 SVGAGI. This chain's CDR3 is CASSTPGREGNTIYF. The CDR3 nucleotides read TGTGCCAGCAGTACCCCGGGACGTGAAGGGAACACCATATATTTT.

This clone showed up just once. V gene TRBV11-2 combines with J gene TRBJ2-2; 13 positions match TRBD2. The J segment lost 6 bases and the V segment lost 7 bases, leaving 17 bases of the junction unmatched. This CDR3 has 19 amino acids. Germline V gene sequence: CDR1 SGHAT, CDR2 FQNNGV. The CDR3 sequence: CASIKRGLAGSHKPGELFF. The CDR3 coding sequence is TGTGCCAGCATCAAGAGGGGACTAGCGGGATCCCACAAACCCGGGGAGCTGTTTTTT.